Below, one T cell receptor (beta chain) is given with its context. In the authors' methods: Cell counts per sample came from amplifying reference gene primers. Here immunoSEQ multiplex PCR was the method, and the copy in TCRdb shows in-frame clones only, minus some. V, J and clone size were drawn from that table, and D and trimming were deduced from the DNA. The sample includes roughly 24,000 clones, approximately 80% of them seen just once. The data were taken from a study of blood T cell repertoires in COVID-19. Study-wide background: Sites across the United States, Italy and Spain contributed samples from acute and convalescent COVID-19. T cells, B-cell-depleted T cells, or PBMCs supplied cDNA or gDNA.

Germline V gene lookup returns CDR1 SGHTA and CDR2 FQGNSA. This CDR3 has 14 residues. The germline V and J ends were trimmed by 3 bases and 0 bases, with 7 bases remaining between them. The chain links TRBV7-2 to TRBJ2-3, with unresolved D. Sequencing was performed on peripheral blood. This sequence originates from a man between 65 and 85 years old with acute or convalescent COVID-19. In DNA, the CDR3 is TGTGCCAGCAGCTTCGAGACTAGCACAGATACGCAGTATTTT. It yields the protein CASSFETSTDTQYF.